The rows below give T cell receptor beta chains drawn from one sample of a study of shared clonotypes between healthy human individuals. Here immunoSEQ multiplex PCR was the method, and the copy in TCRdb shows in-frame clones only, minus some. This sample has some 2.1 million clones, with 90% to 95% found just once. Sequencing was carried out using naive CD8+ T cells from PBMCs. The receptors shown here come from a man aged 18 to 30 in good health. Some clones in this sample may be carry-over from other donors' samples. Both conserved end residues are part of each CDR3. The D gene is left open where the match is weak. Rows may omit the clone size; those that give it use once, few, many or a size class.

>15|.|TRBV14|TRBD2|TRBJ2-7
TGTGCCAGCAGCCAAGTGACTAGCGGGAAATACGAGCAGTACTTC
CASSQVTSGKYEQYF
>16|.|TRBV27|.|TRBJ2-1
TGTGCCAGCAGTCCCACCATAGGGGAAGGCGACAATGAGCAGTTCTTC
CASSPTIGEGDNEQFF
>14|.|TRBV9|.|TRBJ2-3
TGTGCCAGCAGCCCCGGTGGGGGAAGGGATACGCAGTATTTT
CASSPGGGRDTQYF
>14|once|TRBV9|.|TRBJ2-1
TGTGCCAGCAGCACCGGCCCAGGAGTCAGTGAGCAGTTCTTC
CASSTGPGVSEQFF
>19|once|TRBV5-4|.|TRBJ1-3
TGTGCCAGCAGTCCGAGGCCGGGAACGGTGGGGCCCTCTGGAAACACCATATATTTT
CASSPRPGTVGPSGNTIYF
>15|.|TRBV4-1|.|TRBJ2-3
TGCGCCAGCAGCCAAGATTGGGGGCCGGTGGATACGCAGTATTTT
CASSQDWGPVDTQYF
>14|.|TRBV28|.|TRBJ1-1
TGTGCCAGCAGCGCCCGGGGGCCGAACACTGAAGCTTTCTTT
CASSARGPNTEAFF
>13|.|TRBV19|TRBD1|TRBJ2-1
TGTGCCACCCGGACAGGGCCTTACAATGAGCAGTTCTTC
CATRTGPYNEQFF
>12|few|TRBV30|.|TRBJ2-7
TGTGCCTGGGTCGCAGGGGGGTACGAGCAGTACTTC
CAWVAGGYEQYF
>12|.|TRBV7-9|.|TRBJ2-2
TGTGCCAGCAGCCCCGTGCCCGGGGAGCTGTTTTTT
CASSPVPGELFF
>14|.|TRBV9|TRBD1|TRBJ1-1
TGTGCCAGCAGGGGAGGGGGCCCGAACACTGAAGCTTTCTTT
CASRGGGPNTEAFF
>14|.|TRBV19|.|TRBJ2-1
TGTGCCAGTAGTTTCAGGGGTTCGTACAATGAGCAGTTCTTC
CASSFRGSYNEQFF
>20|.|TRBV9|TRBD1|TRBJ2-4
TGTGCCAGCAGCGGGGATCCGGGACAGGGCATTTTACTAGCCAAAAACATTCAGTACTTC
CASSGDPGQGILLAKNIQYF
>14|.|TRBV27|.|TRBJ1-2
TGTGCCAGCAGTTTACAGGGGTCTAACTATGGCTACACCTTC
CASSLQGSNYGYTF